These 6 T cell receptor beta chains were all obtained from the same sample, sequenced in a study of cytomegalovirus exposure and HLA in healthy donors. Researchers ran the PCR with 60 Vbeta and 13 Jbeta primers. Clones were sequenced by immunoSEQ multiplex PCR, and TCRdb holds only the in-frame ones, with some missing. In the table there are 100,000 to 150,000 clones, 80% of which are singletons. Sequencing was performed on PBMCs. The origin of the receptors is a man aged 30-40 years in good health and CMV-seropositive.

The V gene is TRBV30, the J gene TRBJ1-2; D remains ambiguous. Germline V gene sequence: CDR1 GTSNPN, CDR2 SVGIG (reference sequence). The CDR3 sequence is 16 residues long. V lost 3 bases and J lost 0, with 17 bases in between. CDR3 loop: CAWSPFPHLANYGYTF. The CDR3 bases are TGTGCCTGGAGCCCGTTTCCCCACTTGGCTAACTATGGCTACACCTTC. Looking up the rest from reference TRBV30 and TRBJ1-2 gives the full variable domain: SQTIHQWPATLVQPVGSPLSLECTVEGTSNPNLYWYRQAAGRGLQLLFYSVGIGQISSEVPQNLSASRPQDRQFILSSKKLLLSDSGFYLCAWSPFPHLANYGYTFGSGTRLTVV.

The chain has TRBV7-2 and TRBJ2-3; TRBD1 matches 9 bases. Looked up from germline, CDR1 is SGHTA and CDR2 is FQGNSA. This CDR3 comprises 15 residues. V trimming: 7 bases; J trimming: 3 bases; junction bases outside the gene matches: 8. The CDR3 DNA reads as TGTGCCAGCACCGCGAGGACAGGGGCTACAGATACGCAGTATTTT. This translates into CASTARTGATDTQYF.

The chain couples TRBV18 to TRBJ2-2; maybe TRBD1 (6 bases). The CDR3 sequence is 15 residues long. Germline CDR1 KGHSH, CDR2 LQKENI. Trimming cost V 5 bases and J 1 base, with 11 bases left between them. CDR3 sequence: CASSFSTGNTGELFF. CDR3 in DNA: TGTGCCAGCTCATTCTCGACAGGGAACACCGGGGAGCTGTTTTTT. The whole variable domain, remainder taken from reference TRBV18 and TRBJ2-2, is NAGVMQNPRHLVRRRGQEARLRCSPMKGHSHVYWYRQLPEEGLKFMVYLQKENIIDESGMPKERFSAEFPKEGPSILRIQQVVRGDSAAYFCASSFSTGNTGELFFGEGSRLTVL.

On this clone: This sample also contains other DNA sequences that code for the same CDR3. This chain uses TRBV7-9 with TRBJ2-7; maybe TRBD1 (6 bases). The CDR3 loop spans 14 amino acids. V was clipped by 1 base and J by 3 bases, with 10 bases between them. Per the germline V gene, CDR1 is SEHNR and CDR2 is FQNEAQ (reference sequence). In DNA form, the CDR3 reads TGTGCCAGCAGCTTAGGGGGGCTCAGCTACGAGCAGTACTTC. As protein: CASSLGGLSYEQYF.

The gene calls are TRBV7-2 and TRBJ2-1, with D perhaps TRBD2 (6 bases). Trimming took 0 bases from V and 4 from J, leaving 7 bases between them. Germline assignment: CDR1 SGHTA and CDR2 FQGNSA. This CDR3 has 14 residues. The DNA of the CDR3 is TGTGCCAGCAGCTTAGCGGGGGGATACAATGAGCAGTTCTTC. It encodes CASSLAGGYNEQFF.

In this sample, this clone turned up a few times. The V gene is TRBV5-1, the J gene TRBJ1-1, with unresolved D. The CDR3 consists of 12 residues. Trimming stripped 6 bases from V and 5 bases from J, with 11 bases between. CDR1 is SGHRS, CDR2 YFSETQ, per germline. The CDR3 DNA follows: TGCGCCAGCACGGAGGGAGGAACTGAAGCTTTCTTT. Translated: CASTEGGTEAFF.